Given below is one TCR beta chain in context. The data originate from a study of blood T cell repertoires in COVID-19. Donors were grouped by their self-reported clinical history. The V gene lost 6 bases and the J gene lost 6 bases, with 12 bases spanning the gap. CDR3 size: 13 residues. Germline V gene data show CDR1 as WSHSY and CDR2 as SAAADI. The table came from immunoSEQ multiplex PCR; TCRdb's copy has only in-frame clones and leaves some out. The data contain some 200,000 clones, 65% to 85% of them singletons. The chain combines TRBV10-2 with TRBJ1-5, with a possible D match to TRBD1 (5 bases). The sample was PBMCs or T cells enriched from blood (not recorded which). The clonotype comes from a woman in her 40s with acute COVID-19. The chain's CDR3 is CASSEAGGQPQHF. In DNA, the CDR3 is TGCGCCAGCAGCGAGGCCGGGGGTCAGCCCCAGCATTTT.